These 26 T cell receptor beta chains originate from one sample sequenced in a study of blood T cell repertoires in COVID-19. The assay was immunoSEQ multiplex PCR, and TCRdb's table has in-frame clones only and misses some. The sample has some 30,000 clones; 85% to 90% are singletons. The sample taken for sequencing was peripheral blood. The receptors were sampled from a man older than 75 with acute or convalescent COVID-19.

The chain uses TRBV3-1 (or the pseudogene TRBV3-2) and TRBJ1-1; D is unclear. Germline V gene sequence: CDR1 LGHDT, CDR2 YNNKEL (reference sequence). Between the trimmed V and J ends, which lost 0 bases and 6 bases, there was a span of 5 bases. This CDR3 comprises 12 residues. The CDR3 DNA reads TGTGCCAGCAGCCAAGATCTAGCTGAAGCTTTCTTT. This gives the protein CASSQDLAEAFF.

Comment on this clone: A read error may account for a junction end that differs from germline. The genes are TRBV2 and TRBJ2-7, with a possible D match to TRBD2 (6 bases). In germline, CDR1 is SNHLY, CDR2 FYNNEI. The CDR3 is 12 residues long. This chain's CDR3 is CASRRDSHEQYF. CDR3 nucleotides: TGTGCCAGCAGGAGGGACTCCCACGAGCAGTACTTC.

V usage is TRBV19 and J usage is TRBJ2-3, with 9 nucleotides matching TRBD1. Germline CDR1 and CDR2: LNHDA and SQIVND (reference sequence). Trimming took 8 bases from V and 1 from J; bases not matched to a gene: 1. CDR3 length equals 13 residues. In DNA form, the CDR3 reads TGTGCCAGTGGGGACAGGGGCACAGATACGCAGTATTTT. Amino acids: CASGDRGTDTQYF.

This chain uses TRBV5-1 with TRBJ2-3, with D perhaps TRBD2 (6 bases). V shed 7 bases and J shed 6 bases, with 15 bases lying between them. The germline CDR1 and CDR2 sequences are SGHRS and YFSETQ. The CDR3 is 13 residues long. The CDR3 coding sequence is TGCGCCAGCGGGAGACTAGTCTCGGATACGCAGTATTTT. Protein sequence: CASGRLVSDTQYF.

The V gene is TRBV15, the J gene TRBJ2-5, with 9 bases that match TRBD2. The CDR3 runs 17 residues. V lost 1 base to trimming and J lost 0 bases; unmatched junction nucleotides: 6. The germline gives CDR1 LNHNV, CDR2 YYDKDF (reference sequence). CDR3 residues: CATSRGPLAGNQETQYF. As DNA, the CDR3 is TGTGCCACCAGCAGAGGACCACTAGCGGGCAACCAAGAGACCCAGTACTTC.

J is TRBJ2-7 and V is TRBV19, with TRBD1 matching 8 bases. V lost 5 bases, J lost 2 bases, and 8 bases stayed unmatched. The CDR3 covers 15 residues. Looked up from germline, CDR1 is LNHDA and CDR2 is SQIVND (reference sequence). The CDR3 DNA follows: TGTGCCAGTAGTGAGCCGGGACAGGCCCCCTACGAGCAGTACTTC. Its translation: CASSEPGQAPYEQYF.

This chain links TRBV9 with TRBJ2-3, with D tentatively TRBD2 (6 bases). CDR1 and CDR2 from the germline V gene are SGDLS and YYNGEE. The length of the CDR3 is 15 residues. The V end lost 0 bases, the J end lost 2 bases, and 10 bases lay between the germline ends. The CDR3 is CASSVVADPTDTQYF. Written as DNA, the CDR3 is TGTGCCAGCAGCGTAGTAGCGGACCCCACAGATACGCAGTATTTT.

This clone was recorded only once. The CDR3 loop reads CASSSDGLAVSYEQYF. The CDR3 nucleotides are TGCGCCAGCAGCTCCGACGGACTAGCGGTCTCCTACGAGCAGTACTTC. The V gene is TRBV5-1, the J gene TRBJ2-7; 10 positions match TRBD2. The CDR3 consists of 16 residues. V shed 3 bases and J 0 bases; nucleotides not matched to a gene: 6. Germline CDR1 is SGHRS and CDR2 is YFSETQ.

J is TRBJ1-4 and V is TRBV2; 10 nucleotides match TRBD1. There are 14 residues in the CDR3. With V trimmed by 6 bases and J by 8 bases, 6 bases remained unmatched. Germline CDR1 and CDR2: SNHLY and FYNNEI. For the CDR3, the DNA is TGTGCCAGCAGGCGGGACAGGGGAGAAGAAAAACTGTTTTTT. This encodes CASRRDRGEEKLFF.

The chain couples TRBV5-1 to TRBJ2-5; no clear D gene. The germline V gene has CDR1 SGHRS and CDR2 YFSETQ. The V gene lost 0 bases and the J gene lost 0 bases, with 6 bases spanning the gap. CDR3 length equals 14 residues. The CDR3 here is CASSLEDYQETQYF. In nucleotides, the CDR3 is TGCGCCAGCAGCTTGGAAGACTACCAAGAGACCCAGTACTTC.

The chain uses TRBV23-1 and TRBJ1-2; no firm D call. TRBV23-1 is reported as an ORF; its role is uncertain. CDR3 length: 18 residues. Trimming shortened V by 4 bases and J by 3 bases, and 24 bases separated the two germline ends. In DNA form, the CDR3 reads TGCGCCAGCAGTCTAGGACCTGGGAGTCTTATCGGTGACTATGGCTACACCTTC. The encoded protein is CASSLGPGSLIGDYGYTF.

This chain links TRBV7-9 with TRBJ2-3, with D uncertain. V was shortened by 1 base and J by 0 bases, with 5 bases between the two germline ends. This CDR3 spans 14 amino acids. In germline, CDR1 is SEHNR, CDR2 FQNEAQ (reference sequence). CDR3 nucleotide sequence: TGTGCCAGCAGCTTAGTTCCTAGCACAGATACGCAGTATTTT. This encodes CASSLVPSTDTQYF.

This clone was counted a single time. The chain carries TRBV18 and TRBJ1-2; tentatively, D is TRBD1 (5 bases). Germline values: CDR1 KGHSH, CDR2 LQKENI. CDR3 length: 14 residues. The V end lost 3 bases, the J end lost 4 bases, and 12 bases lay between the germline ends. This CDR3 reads CASSPGRVGYGYTF. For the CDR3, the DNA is TGTGCCAGCTCACCGGGCAGGGTTGGCTATGGCTACACCTTC.

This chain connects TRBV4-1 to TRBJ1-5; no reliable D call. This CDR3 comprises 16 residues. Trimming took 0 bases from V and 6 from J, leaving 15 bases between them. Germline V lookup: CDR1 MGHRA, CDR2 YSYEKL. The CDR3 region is CASSQDAVLEGQPQHF. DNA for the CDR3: TGCGCCAGCAGCCAAGATGCGGTGTTGGAGGGTCAGCCCCAGCATTTT.

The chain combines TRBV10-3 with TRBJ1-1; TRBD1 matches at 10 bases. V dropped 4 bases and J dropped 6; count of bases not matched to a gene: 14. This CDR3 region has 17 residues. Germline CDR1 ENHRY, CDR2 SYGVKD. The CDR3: CAISALRGQGISAEAFF. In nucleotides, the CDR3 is TGTGCCATCAGTGCTCTCCGGGGACAGGGGATTAGTGCTGAAGCTTTCTTT.

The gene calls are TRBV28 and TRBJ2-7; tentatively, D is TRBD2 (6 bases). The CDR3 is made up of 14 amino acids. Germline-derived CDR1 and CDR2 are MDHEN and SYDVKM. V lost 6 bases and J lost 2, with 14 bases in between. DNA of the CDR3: TGTGCCAGCAGGAGAAGGGACTCCACCTACGAGCAGTACTTC. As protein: CASRRRDSTYEQYF.

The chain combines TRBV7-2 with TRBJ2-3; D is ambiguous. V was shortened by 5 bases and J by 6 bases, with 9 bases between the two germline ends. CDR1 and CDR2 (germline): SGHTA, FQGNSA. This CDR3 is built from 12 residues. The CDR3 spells CASSPPRDTQYF. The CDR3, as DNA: TGTGCCAGCAGCCCCCCCCGGGATACGCAGTATTTT.

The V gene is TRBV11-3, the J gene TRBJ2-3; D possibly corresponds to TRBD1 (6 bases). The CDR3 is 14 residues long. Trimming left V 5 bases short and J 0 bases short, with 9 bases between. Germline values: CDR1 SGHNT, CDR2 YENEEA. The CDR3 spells CASSVTGSTDTQYF. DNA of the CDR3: TGTGCCAGCAGCGTTACAGGGAGCACAGATACGCAGTATTTT.

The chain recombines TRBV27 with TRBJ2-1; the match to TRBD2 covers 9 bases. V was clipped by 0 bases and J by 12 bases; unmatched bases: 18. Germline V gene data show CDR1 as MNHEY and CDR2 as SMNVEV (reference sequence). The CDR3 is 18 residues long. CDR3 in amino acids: CASSLSILAGAGYKGQFF. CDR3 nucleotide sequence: TGTGCCAGCAGTTTATCTATTTTAGCGGGAGCAGGGTATAAAGGGCAGTTCTTC.

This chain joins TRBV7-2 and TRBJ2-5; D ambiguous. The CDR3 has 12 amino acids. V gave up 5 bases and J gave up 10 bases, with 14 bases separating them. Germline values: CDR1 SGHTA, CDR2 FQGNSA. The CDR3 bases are TGTGCCAGCAGCGCGTATCAACGAGACCAGTACTTC. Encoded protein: CASSAYQRDQYF.

In DNA form, the CDR3 reads TGTGCCAGCAGTGAAGGACAGAGCTCCTACAATGAGCAGTTCTTC. It translates to CASSEGQSSYNEQFF. J is TRBJ2-1 and V is TRBV6-1, with TRBD1 as a possible D gene (5 bases). The length of the CDR3 is 15 residues. Between the trimmed V and J ends, which lost 1 base and 0 bases, there was a span of 7 bases. CDR1 MNHNS and CDR2 SASEGT come from the germline V gene.

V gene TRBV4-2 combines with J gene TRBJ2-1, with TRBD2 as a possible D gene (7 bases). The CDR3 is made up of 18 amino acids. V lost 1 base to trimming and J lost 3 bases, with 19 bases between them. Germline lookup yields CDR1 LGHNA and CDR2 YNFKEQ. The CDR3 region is CASSQVGAGEGGYNEQFF. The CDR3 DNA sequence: TGTGCCAGCAGCCAAGTCGGGGCGGGAGAGGGGGGCTACAATGAGCAGTTCTTC.

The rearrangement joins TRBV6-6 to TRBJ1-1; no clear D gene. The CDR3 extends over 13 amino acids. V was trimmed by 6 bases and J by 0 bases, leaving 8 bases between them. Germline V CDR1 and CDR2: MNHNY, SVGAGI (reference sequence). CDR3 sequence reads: CASRPLLNTEAFF. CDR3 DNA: TGTGCCAGCAGGCCACTTTTGAACACTGAAGCTTTCTTT.

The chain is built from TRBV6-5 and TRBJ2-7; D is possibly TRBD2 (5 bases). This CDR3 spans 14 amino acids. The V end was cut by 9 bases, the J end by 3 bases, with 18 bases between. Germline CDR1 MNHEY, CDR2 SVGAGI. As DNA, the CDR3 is TGTGCCAGTTTTGCGGGTGGGGATTTCTACGAGCAGTACTTC. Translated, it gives CASFAGGDFYEQYF.

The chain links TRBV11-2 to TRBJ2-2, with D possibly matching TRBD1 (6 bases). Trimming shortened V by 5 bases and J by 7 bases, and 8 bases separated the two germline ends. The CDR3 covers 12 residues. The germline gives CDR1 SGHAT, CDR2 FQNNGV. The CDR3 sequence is CASSETGGELFF. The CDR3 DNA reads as TGTGCCAGCAGCGAGACAGGCGGGGAGCTGTTTTTT.

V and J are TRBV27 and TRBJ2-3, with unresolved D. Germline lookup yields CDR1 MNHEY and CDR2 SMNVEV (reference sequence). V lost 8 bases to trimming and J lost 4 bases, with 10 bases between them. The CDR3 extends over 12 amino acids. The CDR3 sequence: CASPLPADTQYF. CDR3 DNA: TGTGCCAGCCCTCTACCGGCAGATACGCAGTATTTT.